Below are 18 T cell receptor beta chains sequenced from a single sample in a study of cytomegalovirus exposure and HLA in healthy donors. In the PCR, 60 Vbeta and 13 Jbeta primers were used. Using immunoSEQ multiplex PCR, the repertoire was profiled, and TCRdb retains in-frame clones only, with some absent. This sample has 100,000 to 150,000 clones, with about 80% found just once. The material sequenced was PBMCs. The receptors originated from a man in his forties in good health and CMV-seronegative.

The CDR3 region is CASSPPRQGAPNYGYTF. CDR3 DNA sequence: TGTGCCAGCTCACCACCGAGGCAGGGGGCTCCTAACTATGGCTACACCTTC. The J gene is TRBJ1-2, the V gene TRBV18; 8 bases line up with TRBD1. Germline assignment: CDR1 KGHSH and CDR2 LQKENI. The CDR3 consists of 17 residues. V dropped 0 bases and J dropped 0; count of bases not matched to a gene: 6.

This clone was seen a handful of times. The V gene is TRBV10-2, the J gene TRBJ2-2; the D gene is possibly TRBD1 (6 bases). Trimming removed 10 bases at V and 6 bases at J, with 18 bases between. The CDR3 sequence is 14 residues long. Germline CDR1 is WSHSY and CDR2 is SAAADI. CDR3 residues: CAIRIQGSPGELFF. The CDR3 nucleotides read TGCGCCATCAGGATACAGGGTTCACCCGGGGAGCTGTTTTTT.

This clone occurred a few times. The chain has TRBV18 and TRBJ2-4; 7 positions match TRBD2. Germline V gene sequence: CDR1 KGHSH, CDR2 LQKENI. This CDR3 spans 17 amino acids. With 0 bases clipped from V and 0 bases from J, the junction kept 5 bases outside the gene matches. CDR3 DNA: TGTGCCAGCTCACCACCGGGGAGGGTCCTAGCCAAAAACATTCAGTACTTC. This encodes CASSPPGRVLAKNIQYF.

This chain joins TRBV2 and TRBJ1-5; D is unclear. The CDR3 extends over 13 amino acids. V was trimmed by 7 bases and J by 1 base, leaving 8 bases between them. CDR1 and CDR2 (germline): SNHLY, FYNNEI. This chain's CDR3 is CASTQISNQPQHF. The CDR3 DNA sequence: TGTGCCAGCACACAGATAAGCAATCAGCCCCAGCATTTT.

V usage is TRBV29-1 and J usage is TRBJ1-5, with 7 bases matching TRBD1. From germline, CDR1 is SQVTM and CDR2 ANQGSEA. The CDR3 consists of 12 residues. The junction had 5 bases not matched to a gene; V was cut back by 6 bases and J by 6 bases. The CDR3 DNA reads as TGCAGCGTCGGTGAGGGGGCTCAGCCCCAGCATTTT. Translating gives CSVGEGAQPQHF.

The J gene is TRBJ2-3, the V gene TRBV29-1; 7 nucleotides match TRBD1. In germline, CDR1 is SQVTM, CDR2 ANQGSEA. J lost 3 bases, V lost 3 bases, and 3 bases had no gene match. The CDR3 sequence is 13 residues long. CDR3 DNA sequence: TGCAGCGTTGATCGGGGACAGACAGATACGCAGTATTTT. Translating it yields CSVDRGQTDTQYF.

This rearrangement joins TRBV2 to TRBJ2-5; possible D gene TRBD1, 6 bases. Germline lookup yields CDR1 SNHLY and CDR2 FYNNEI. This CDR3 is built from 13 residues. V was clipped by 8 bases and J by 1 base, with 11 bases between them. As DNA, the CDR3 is TGTGCCAGCCTTCGACAGGCCCAAGAGACCCAGTACTTC. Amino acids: CASLRQAQETQYF.

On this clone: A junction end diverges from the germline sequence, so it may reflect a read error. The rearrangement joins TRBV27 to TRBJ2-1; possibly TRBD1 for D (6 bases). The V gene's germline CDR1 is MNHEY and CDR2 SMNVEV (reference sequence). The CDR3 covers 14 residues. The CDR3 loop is CASSFGGQYSEQFF. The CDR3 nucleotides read TGTGCCAGCAGTTTTGGGGGCCAATACAGTGAGCAGTTCTTC.

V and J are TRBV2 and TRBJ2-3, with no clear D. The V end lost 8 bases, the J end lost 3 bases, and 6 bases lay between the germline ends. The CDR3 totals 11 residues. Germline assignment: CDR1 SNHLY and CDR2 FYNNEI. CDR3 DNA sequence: TGTGCCAGCTACAAGACAGATACGCAGTATTTT. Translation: CASYKTDTQYF. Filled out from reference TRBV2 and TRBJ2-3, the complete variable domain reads EPEVTQTPSHQVTQMGQEVILRCVPISNHLYFYWYRQILGQKVEFLVSFYNNEISEKSEIFDDQFSVERPDGSNFTLKIRSTKLEDSAMYFCASYKTDTQYFGPGTRLTVL.

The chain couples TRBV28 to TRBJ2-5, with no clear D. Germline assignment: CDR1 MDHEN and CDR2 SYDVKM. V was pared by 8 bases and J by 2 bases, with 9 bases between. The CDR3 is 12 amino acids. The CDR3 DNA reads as TGTGCCAGCTCTCGCGTTCAAGAGACCCAGTACTTC. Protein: CASSRVQETQYF.

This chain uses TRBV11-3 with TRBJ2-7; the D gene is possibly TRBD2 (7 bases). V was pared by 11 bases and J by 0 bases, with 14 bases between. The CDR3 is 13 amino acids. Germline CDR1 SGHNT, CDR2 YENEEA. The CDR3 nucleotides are TGTGCCGGGGGGGACACGAGCTCCTACGAGCAGTACTTC. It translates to CAGGDTSSYEQYF.

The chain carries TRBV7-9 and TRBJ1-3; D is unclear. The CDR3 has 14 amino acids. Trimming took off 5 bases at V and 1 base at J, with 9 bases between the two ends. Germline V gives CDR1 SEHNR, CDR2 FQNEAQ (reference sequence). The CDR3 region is CASSRTVSGNTIYF. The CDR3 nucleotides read TGTGCCAGCAGCCGAACAGTTTCTGGAAACACCATATATTTT.

The CDR3 region has the DNA TGTGCCAGCAGTGAGATGGGACTAGCGGGGGGTGAGCAGTACTTC. Translating gives CASSEMGLAGGEQYF. V is TRBV2 and J is TRBJ2-7; 15 bases are shared with TRBD2. Germline V lookup: CDR1 SNHLY, CDR2 FYNNEI. J gave up 7 bases and V 3 bases, and 4 bases lay outside the gene matches. CDR3 length: 15 residues.

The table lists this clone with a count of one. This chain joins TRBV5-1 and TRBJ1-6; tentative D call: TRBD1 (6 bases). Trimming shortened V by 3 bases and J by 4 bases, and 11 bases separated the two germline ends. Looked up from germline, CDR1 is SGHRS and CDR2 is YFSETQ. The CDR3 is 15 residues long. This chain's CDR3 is CASSSGQSYNSPLHF. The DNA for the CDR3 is TGCGCCAGCAGCTCCGGACAGTCGTATAATTCACCCCTCCACTTT.

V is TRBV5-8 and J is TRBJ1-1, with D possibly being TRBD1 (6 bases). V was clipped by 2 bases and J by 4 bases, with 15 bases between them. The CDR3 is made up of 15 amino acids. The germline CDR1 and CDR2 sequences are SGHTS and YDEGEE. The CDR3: CASSFVSTGFTEAFF. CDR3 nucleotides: TGTGCCAGCAGCTTCGTTTCAACAGGGTTCACTGAAGCTTTCTTT.

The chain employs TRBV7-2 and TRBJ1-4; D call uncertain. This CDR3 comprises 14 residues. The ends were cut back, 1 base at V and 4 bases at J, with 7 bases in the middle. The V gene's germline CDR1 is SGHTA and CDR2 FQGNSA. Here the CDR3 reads CASSLGGDNEKLFF. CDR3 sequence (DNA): TGTGCCAGCAGCTTAGGGGGAGATAATGAAAAACTGTTTTTT.

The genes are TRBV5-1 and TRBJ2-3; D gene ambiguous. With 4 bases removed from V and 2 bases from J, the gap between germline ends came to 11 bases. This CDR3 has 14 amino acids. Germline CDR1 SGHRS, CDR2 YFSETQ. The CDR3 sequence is CASSLLLVTDTQYF. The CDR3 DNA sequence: TGCGCCAGCAGCCTCCTCCTCGTCACAGATACGCAGTATTTT.

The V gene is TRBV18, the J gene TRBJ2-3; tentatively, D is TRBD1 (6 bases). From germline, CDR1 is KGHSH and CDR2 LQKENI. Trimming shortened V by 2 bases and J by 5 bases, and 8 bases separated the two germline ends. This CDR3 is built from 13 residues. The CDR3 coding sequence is TGTGCCAGCTCACCAGGGGGCAGAGATACGCAGTATTTT. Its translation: CASSPGGRDTQYF.